These 28 T cell receptor beta chains were sequenced from one sample in a study of T cells in Graves' hyperthyroidism and ophthalmopathy. Researchers took RNA transcripts and amplified the TCR beta CDR3 regions from them. The HTBI primer set served for first-round RT-PCR of the TCR CDR3. MiXCR, run by TCRdb on the multiplex PCR reads, gives a single entry per CDR3 protein. The profile shows 350,000 to 400,000 distinct CDR3 sequences, about 15% of them singletons. The sequenced sample consisted of blood. These receptors were taken from a woman aged 25 to 39 with Graves' hyperthyroidism.

This clonotype was seen many times. This chain uses TRBV28 with TRBJ2-1, with 7 bases that match TRBD2. V was pared by 2 bases and J by 8 bases, with 6 bases of the junction left unmatched. The CDR3 loop spans 14 amino acids. Germline loops: CDR1 MDHEN, CDR2 SYDVKM. The CDR3 DNA is TGTGCCAGCAGTTTAGCGGGAGTCGTCTATGAGCAGTTCTTC. This sequence encodes CASSLAGVVYEQFF. Full variable domain (outside the CDR3, taken from reference TRBV28 and TRBJ2-1): DVKVTQSSRYLVKRTGEKVFLECVQDMDHENMFWYRQDPGLGLRLIYFSYDVKMKEKGDIPEGYSVSREKKERFSLILESASTNQTSMYLCASSLAGVVYEQFFGPGTRLTVL.

This clonotype was counted a few times. The chain couples TRBV20-1 to TRBJ2-1, with TRBD2 identical over 10 bases. The CDR3 extends over 15 amino acids. Germline V gene lookup returns CDR1 DFQATT and CDR2 SNEGSKA (reference sequence). Germline trimming cut 3 bases from V and 0 bases from J; bases unmatched to any gene: 2. The CDR3 nucleotides are TGCAGTGCTAGTAGCGGGAGGAGCTCCTACAATGAGCAGTTCTTC. Encoded protein: CSASSGRSSYNEQFF.

J is TRBJ2-1 and V is TRBV30, with D maybe TRBD2 (6 bases). Looked up from germline, CDR1 is GTSNPN and CDR2 is SVGIG (reference sequence). The germline V and J ends were trimmed by 2 bases and 1 base, with 15 bases remaining between them. The CDR3 consists of 16 residues. CDR3 sequence reads: CAWSLGEALSYNEQFF. For the CDR3, the DNA is TGTGCCTGGAGTTTGGGGGAGGCCCTTTCCTACAATGAGCAGTTCTTC.

This clonotype came up many times. This rearrangement joins TRBV6-1 to TRBJ2-5; tentatively, D is TRBD2 (6 bases). The ends were cut back, 8 bases at V and 3 bases at J, with 16 bases in the middle. The CDR3 has 14 residues. Per germline, CDR1 MNHNS and CDR2 SASEGT. CDR3 sequence: CASLATPWEETQYF. For the CDR3, the DNA is TGTGCCAGCCTAGCGACACCATGGGAAGAGACCCAGTACTTC.

The chain combines TRBV4-1 with TRBJ1-2; 7 nucleotides align to TRBD1. The germline V gene has CDR1 MGHRA and CDR2 YSYEKL. The CDR3 has 15 residues. V dropped 1 base and J dropped 4; count of bases not matched to a gene: 6. The CDR3 DNA sequence: TGCGCCAGCAGCCAAGCGAGGGGGCGGCTCTATGGCTACACCTTC. Translating it yields CASSQARGRLYGYTF.

This clonotype was seen a handful of times. The CDR3 is CASFPGTGNTEAFF. The CDR3, as DNA: TGTGCCAGCTTCCCAGGGACAGGGAATACTGAAGCTTTCTTT. This rearrangement joins TRBV3-1 to TRBJ1-1, with 9 bases that match TRBD1. Per germline, CDR1 LGHDT and CDR2 YNNKEL (reference sequence). This CDR3 is 14 amino acids long. V was pared by 8 bases and J by 5 bases, with 9 bases of the junction left unmatched.

CDR3 in amino acids: CASSDPGHQYF. Here the CDR3 DNA reads TGTGCCAGCAGTGATCCGGGACACCAGTACTTC. The chain carries TRBV6-1 and TRBJ2-5; possibly TRBD1 for D (6 bases). Deletions cut 3 bases from V and 10 bases from J, with 9 bases between. The germline V gene encodes CDR1 MNHNS and CDR2 SASEGT. This CDR3 spans 11 amino acids.

This clonotype was counted many times. This chain links TRBV11-1 with TRBJ2-3; D gene ambiguous. This CDR3 has 14 amino acids. Germline V gene sequence: CDR1 SGHAT, CDR2 FQDESV (reference sequence). The ends were cut back, 7 bases at V and 4 bases at J, with 15 bases in the middle. As DNA, the CDR3 is TGTGCCAGCACCACCCACCCTGGGGCAGATACGCAGTATTTT. Translating it yields CASTTHPGADTQYF.

The rearrangement joins TRBV5-1 to TRBJ1-1; 7 positions match TRBD1. Losses at the gene ends were 3 bases for V and 1 base for J; bases not matched to a gene: 6. CDR3 length equals 15 residues. Germline V gene lookup returns CDR1 SGHRS and CDR2 YFSETQ. CDR3 coding DNA: TGCGCCAGCAGCTCCACCCGACAGGGGAACACTGAAGCTTTCTTT. Residues: CASSSTRQGNTEAFF. The complete variable domain, with remaining parts taken from reference TRBV5-1 and TRBJ1-1, reads KAGVTQTPRYLIKTRGQQVTLSCSPISGHRSVSWYQQTPGQGLQFLFEYFSETQRNKGNFPGRFSGRQFSNSRSEMNVSTLELGDSALYLCASSSTRQGNTEAFFGQGTRLTVV.

The chain carries TRBV2 and TRBJ2-7; 8 bases are shared with TRBD1. The CDR3 consists of 14 residues. The ends lost 9 bases at V and 2 bases at J; junction bases unmatched: 9. Germline V gives CDR1 SNHLY, CDR2 FYNNEI. In DNA form, the CDR3 reads TGTGCCAGAGGAATCGGGACAGGTCCCTACGAGCAGTACTTC. Translated: CARGIGTGPYEQYF.

This clonotype was observed at least ten times. The chain carries TRBV28 and TRBJ2-1; 14 bases map to TRBD2. The CDR3 contains 15 residues. V was pared by 5 bases and J by 8 bases, with 5 bases of the junction left unmatched. Germline CDR1 and CDR2: MDHEN and SYDVKM. The CDR3 bases are TGTGCCAGCAGTCCCGGGACTAGCGGGAGCGATGAGCAGTTCTTC. Its translation is CASSPGTSGSDEQFF.

This clonotype was seen a few times. The chain is built from TRBV5-1 and TRBJ1-1; TRBD1 might be the D (5 bases). Germline V gene data show CDR1 as SGHRS and CDR2 as YFSETQ. The germline V and J ends were trimmed by 4 bases and 8 bases, with 18 bases remaining between them. The CDR3 loop spans 14 amino acids. Written as DNA, the CDR3 is TGCGCCAGCAGCCCATATGTAGGACAAGCCGAAGCTTTCTTT. Protein product: CASSPYVGQAEAFF.

This clonotype occurred a few times. This chain joins TRBV24-1 and TRBJ2-2; TRBD1 agrees at 7 bases. V was clipped by 10 bases and J by 5 bases; unmatched bases: 6. This CDR3 has 13 residues. From germline, CDR1 is KGHDR and CDR2 SFDVKD. Here the CDR3 DNA reads TGTGCCACAAGACAGGGCGGGACCGGGGAGCTGTTTTTT. The encoded protein is CATRQGGTGELFF.

The sample holds many counts of this clonotype. V usage is TRBV7-2 and J usage is TRBJ2-7; D gene unclear. The ends were cut back, 2 bases at V and 5 bases at J, with 19 bases in the middle. CDR3 size: 16 residues. Per the germline V gene, CDR1 is SGHTA and CDR2 is FQGNSA. CDR3 in amino acids: CASSLQVPGLADEQYF. CDR3 DNA sequence: TGTGCCAGCAGCTTACAGGTTCCGGGTCTCGCAGACGAGCAGTACTTC.

This clonotype came up a few times. The chain employs TRBV20-1 and TRBJ2-5; 7 bases align to TRBD1. Germline V gene data show CDR1 as DFQATT and CDR2 as SNEGSKA (reference sequence). The CDR3 runs 13 residues. J lost 3 bases, V lost 6 bases, and 7 bases had no gene match. CDR3 amino acids: CSAQRGREETQYF. CDR3 DNA sequence: TGCAGTGCCCAAAGGGGGCGCGAAGAGACCCAGTACTTC.

This clonotype appeared many times. V usage is TRBV7-3 and J usage is TRBJ1-1; D remains ambiguous. V lost 2 bases, J lost 7 bases, and 11 bases lay in between. The CDR3 consists of 13 residues. The germline V gene has CDR1 SGHTA and CDR2 FQGTGA. The CDR3 region has the DNA TGTGCCAGCAGCTTACGGTCAGGCCATGAAGCTTTCTTT. Amino acids: CASSLRSGHEAFF.

This clonotype was seen more than once but under ten times. The chain uses TRBV7-9 and TRBJ2-5, with D perhaps TRBD1 (6 bases). V gave up 0 bases and J gave up 5 bases, with 16 bases separating them. The CDR3 totals 16 residues. The germline V gene encodes CDR1 SEHNR and CDR2 FQNEAQ (reference sequence). In nucleotides, the CDR3 is TGTGCCAGCAGCTTAGCCTTAACAGGGTTGGGTGAGACCCAGTACTTC. It codes for CASSLALTGLGETQYF.

This clonotype was found many times. The chain uses TRBV12-3 or TRBV12-4 and TRBJ2-3, with D hard to call. Trimming took off 3 bases at V and 5 bases at J, with 12 bases between the two ends. The CDR3 runs to 14 residues. The chain's CDR3 is CASSLGTLVDTQYF. The CDR3 region has the DNA TGTGCCAGCAGTTTGGGAACTCTGGTAGATACGCAGTATTTT.

This clonotype has just a few counts. This chain uses TRBV5-1 with TRBJ2-7; TRBD1 aligns across 9 bases. The CDR3 length is 14 residues. Germline V gene data show CDR1 as SGHRS and CDR2 as YFSETQ. The J segment lost 5 bases and the V segment lost 0 bases, leaving 3 bases of the junction unmatched. CDR3 bases: TGCGCCAGCAGCTTGGAGGACAGGGGTGACGAGCAGTACTTC. This translates into CASSLEDRGDEQYF.

The CDR3 here is CSAQNGLAGAEQYF. The CDR3 DNA reads as TGCAGTGCCCAAAACGGACTAGCGGGAGCCGAGCAGTACTTC. The chain is built from TRBV20-1 and TRBJ2-7; 13 nucleotides agree with TRBD2. From germline, CDR1 is DFQATT and CDR2 SNEGSKA (reference sequence). This CDR3 spans 14 amino acids. V lost 6 bases to trimming and J lost 6 bases; unmatched junction nucleotides: 8.

This clonotype was observed at least ten times. This chain joins TRBV12-3 or TRBV12-4 and TRBJ2-3; weak D call: TRBD2 (5 bases). There are 13 residues in the CDR3. V dropped 3 bases and J dropped 5 bases, with 9 bases sitting between them. DNA for the CDR3: TGTGCCAGCAGTTTTACTAGTCAAGATACGCAGTATTTT. Its translation: CASSFTSQDTQYF.

This clonotype was found many times. The V call is TRBV12-3 or TRBV12-4, the J call TRBJ2-5; no firm D call. The ends were cut back, 3 bases at V and 5 bases at J, with 4 bases in the middle. CDR3 length equals 11 residues. The CDR3 nucleotides are TGTGCCAGCAGTTTTATGGAGACCCAGTACTTC. Translating gives CASSFMETQYF.

This clonotype was seen a handful of times. This sequence joins TRBV28 and TRBJ2-7, with a tentative D call TRBD2 (6 bases). Germline V gene sequence: CDR1 MDHEN, CDR2 SYDVKM. The CDR3 runs to 13 residues. Trimming removed 6 bases from V and 6 bases from J, with 15 bases in between. The CDR3 DNA reads TGTGCCAGCAGGACTAGTTTTTTAGGCGAGCAGTACTTC. Its protein is CASRTSFLGEQYF.

This clonotype came up many times. This rearrangement joins TRBV18 to TRBJ2-7, with no clear D. Trimming removed 1 base at V and 1 base at J, with 2 bases between. Germline V gene data show CDR1 as KGHSH and CDR2 as LQKENI. The CDR3 is 12 residues long. Here the CDR3 DNA reads TGTGCCAGCTCACCACGGTCCTACGAGCAGTACTTC. Protein sequence: CASSPRSYEQYF. Together with reference TRBV18 and TRBJ2-7, the CDR3 gives the full variable domain: NAGVMQNPRHLVRRRGQEARLRCSPMKGHSHVYWYRQLPEEGLKFMVYLQKENIIDESGMPKERFSAEFPKEGPSILRIQQVVRGDSAAYFCASSPRSYEQYFGPGTRLTVT.

The sample holds many counts of this clonotype. This chain links TRBV10-2 with TRBJ2-1; D is undetermined. The ends were cut back, 4 bases at V and 4 bases at J, with 11 bases in the middle. Germline V CDR1 and CDR2: WSHSY, SAAADI. The CDR3 has 14 amino acids. CDR3 residues: CASSGSMGYNEQFF. Written as DNA, the CDR3 is TGCGCCAGCAGTGGGTCAATGGGTTACAATGAGCAGTTCTTC.

This clonotype was counted many times. This rearrangement joins TRBV7-2 to TRBJ2-1, with 14 positions matching TRBD2. Germline trimming cut 5 bases from V and 6 bases from J; bases unmatched to any gene: 6. CDR1 and CDR2 from the germline V gene are SGHTA and FQGNSA. There are 16 residues in the CDR3. The DNA of the CDR3 is TGTGCCAGCAGCAAAGGGACTAGCGGGAGTGCCAATGAGCAGTTCTTC. Its protein product is CASSKGTSGSANEQFF.

In its sample, this clonotype was seen many times. This chain joins TRBV18 and TRBJ2-7, with no clear D. V was pared by 2 bases and J by 6 bases, with 5 bases between. Germline CDR1 and CDR2: KGHSH and LQKENI. This CDR3 contains 11 residues. Here the CDR3 reads CASSPSGEQYF. The CDR3, as DNA: TGTGCCAGCTCACCAAGTGGCGAGCAGTACTTC. Filled out from reference TRBV18 and TRBJ2-7, the complete variable domain reads NAGVMQNPRHLVRRRGQEARLRCSPMKGHSHVYWYRQLPEEGLKFMVYLQKENIIDESGMPKERFSAEFPKEGPSILRIQQVVRGDSAAYFCASSPSGEQYFGPGTRLTVT.

This rearrangement joins TRBV13 to TRBJ2-7, with TRBD1 as a possible D gene (5 bases). V lost 4 bases and J lost 0, with 10 bases in between. CDR1 and CDR2 (germline): PRHDT, FYEKMQ (reference sequence). This CDR3 has 14 residues. The CDR3 loop reads CASSYGAGSYEQYF. Written as DNA, the CDR3 is TGTGCCAGCAGCTATGGGGCCGGCTCCTACGAGCAGTACTTC.